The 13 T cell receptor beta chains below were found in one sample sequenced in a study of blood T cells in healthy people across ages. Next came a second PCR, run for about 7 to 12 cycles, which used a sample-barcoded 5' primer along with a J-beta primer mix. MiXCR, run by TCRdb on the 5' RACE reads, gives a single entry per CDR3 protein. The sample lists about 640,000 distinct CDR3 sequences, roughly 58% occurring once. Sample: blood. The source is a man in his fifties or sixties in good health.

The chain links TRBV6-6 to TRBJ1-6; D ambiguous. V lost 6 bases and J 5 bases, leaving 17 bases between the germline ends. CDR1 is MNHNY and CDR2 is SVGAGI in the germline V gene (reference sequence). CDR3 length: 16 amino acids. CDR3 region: CASRMDFRLHNSPLHF. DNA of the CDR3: TGTGCCAGCAGGATGGACTTCCGACTCCATAATTCACCCCTCCACTTT.

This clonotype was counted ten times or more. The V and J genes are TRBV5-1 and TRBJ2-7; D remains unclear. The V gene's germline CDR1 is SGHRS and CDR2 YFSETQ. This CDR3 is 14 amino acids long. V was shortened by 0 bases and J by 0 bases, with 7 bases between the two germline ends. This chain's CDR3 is CASSLVGSSYEQYF. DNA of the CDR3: TGCGCCAGCAGCTTGGTAGGGTCCTCCTACGAGCAGTACTTC.

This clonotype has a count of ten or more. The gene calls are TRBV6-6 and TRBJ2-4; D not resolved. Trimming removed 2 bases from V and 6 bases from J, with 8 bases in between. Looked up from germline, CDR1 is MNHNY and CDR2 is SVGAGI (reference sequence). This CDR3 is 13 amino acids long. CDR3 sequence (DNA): TGTGCCAGCAGTTACCCCGACCGAAACATTCAGTACTTC. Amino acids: CASSYPDRNIQYF.

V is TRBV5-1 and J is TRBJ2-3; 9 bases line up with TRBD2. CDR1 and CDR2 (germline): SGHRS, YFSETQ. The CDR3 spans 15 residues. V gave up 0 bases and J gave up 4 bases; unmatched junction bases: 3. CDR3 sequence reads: CASSLGRGGADTQYF. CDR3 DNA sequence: TGCGCCAGCAGCTTGGGGCGGGGGGGCGCAGATACGCAGTATTTT.

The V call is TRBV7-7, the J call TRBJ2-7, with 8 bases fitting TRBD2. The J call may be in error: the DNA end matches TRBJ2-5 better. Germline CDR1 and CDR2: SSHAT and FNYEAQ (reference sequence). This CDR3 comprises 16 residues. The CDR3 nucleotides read TGTGCCAGCAGCTTAGGACCAGCGGGGGAAAGGGAGACCCAGTACTTC. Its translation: CASSLGPAGERETQYF.

This CDR3 is CASSPRGQGQETQYF. The CDR3 DNA sequence: TGCGCCAGCAGCCCGCGTGGGCAGGGGCAAGAGACCCAGTACTTC. V gene TRBV4-1 combines with J gene TRBJ2-5; the D gene is possibly TRBD1 (6 bases). CDR1 and CDR2 (germline): MGHRA, YSYEKL. The CDR3 has 15 amino acids. V lost 4 bases and J lost 2, with 14 bases in between.

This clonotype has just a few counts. This chain's CDR3 is CAISEYRGASTDTQYF. The CDR3 bases are TGTGCCATCAGTGAGTACCGCGGTGCTAGCACAGATACGCAGTATTTT. This sequence joins TRBV10-3 and TRBJ2-3; D ambiguous. Per germline, CDR1 ENHRY and CDR2 SYGVKD. Trimming pared 1 base from V and 0 bases from J, leaving 11 bases between. CDR3 length: 16 amino acids.

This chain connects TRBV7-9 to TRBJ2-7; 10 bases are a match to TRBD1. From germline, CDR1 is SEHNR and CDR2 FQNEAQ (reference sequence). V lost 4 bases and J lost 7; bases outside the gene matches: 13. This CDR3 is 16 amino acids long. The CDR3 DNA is TGTGCCAGCAGCTCCCTACTGGACAGGGGGAATGAAGAGCAGTACTTC. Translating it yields CASSSLLDRGNEEQYF.

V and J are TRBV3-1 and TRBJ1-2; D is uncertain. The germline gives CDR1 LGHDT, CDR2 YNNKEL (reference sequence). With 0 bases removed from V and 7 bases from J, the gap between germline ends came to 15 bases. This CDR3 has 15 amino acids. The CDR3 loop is CASSQESRRPSGYTF. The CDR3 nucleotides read TGTGCCAGCAGCCAAGAGAGCCGTAGGCCGAGTGGCTACACCTTC.

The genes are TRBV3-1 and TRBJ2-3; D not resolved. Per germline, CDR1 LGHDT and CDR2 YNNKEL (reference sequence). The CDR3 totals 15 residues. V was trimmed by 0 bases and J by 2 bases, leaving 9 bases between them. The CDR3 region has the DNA TGTGCCAGCAGCCAAGAAGGGTCGCTCACAGATACGCAGTATTTT. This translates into CASSQEGSLTDTQYF.

CDR3 protein: CASSDARDSPNYGYTF. Here the CDR3 DNA reads TGTGCCAGCAGTGATGCCCGGGACAGTCCTAACTATGGCTACACCTTC. The V gene is TRBV6-1, the J gene TRBJ1-2, with 7 bases lining up with TRBD1. V lost 3 bases to trimming and J lost 0 bases; unmatched junction nucleotides: 7. CDR3 length: 16 residues. Germline CDR1 reads MNHNS; CDR2 reads SASEGT.

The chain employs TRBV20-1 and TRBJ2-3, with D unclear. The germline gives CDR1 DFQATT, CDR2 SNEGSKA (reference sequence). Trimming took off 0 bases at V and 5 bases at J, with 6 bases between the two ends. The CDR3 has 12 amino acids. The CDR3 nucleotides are TGCAGTGCTAGAGAGGGCGTAGATACGCAGTATTTT. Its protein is CSAREGVDTQYF.

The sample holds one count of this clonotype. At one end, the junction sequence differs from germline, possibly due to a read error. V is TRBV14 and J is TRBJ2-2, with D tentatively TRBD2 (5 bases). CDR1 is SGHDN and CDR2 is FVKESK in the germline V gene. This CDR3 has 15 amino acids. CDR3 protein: CASSPSSIGTGKLFF. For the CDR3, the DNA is TGTGCCAGCAGCCCCTCCTCGATAGGCACCGGGAAGCTGTTTTTT.